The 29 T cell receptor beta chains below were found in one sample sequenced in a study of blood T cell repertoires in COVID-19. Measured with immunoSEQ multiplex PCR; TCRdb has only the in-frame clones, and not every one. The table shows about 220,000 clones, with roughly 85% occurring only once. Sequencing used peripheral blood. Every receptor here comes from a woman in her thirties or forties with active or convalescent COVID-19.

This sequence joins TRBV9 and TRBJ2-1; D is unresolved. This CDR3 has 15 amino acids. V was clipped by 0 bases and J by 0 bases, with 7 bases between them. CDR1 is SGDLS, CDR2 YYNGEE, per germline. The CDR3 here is CASSVDAGSYNEQFF. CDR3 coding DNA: TGTGCCAGCAGCGTAGACGCCGGCTCCTACAATGAGCAGTTCTTC.

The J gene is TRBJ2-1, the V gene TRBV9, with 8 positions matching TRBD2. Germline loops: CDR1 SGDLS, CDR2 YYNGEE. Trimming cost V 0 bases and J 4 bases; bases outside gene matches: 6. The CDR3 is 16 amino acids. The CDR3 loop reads CASSVARVAGYNEQFF. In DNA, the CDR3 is TGTGCCAGCAGCGTAGCTCGAGTAGCGGGATACAATGAGCAGTTCTTC.

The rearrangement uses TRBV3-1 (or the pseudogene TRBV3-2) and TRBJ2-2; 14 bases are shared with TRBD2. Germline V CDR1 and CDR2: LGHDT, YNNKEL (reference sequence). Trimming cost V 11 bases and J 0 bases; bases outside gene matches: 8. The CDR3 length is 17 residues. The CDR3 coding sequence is TGTGCCGCCGGGACTAGCGGGAGTCTCTCGAACACCGGGGAGCTGTTTTTT. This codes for CAAGTSGSLSNTGELFF.

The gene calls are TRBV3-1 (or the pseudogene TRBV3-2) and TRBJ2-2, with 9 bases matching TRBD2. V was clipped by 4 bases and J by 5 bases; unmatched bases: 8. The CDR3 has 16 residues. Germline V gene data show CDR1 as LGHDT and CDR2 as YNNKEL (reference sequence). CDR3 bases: TGTGCCAGCAGCCTTGTAGCGGGAGAACGGACCGGGGAGCTGTTTTTT. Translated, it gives CASSLVAGERTGELFF.

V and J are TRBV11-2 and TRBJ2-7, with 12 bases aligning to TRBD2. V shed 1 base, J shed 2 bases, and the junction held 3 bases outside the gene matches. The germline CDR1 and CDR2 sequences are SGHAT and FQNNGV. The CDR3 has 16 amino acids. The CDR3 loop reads CASSLGRTSGTYEQYF. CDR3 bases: TGTGCCAGCAGCTTAGGGCGGACTAGCGGGACCTACGAGCAGTACTTC.

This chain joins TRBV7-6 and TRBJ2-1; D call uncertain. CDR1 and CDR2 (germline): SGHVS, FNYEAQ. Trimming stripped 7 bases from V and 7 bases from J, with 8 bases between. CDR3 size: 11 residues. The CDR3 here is CASKRVNEQFF. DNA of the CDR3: TGTGCCAGCAAACGGGTTAATGAGCAGTTCTTC.

The CDR3 reads CASSLDAGDLETQYF. CDR3 DNA sequence: TGTGCCAGCAGCTTAGACGCGGGGGACCTAGAGACCCAGTACTTC. V is TRBV7-9 and J is TRBJ2-5; 7 nucleotides align to TRBD2. V was clipped by 1 base and J by 4 bases; unmatched bases: 6. Germline V CDR1 and CDR2: SEHNR, FQNEAQ (reference sequence). This CDR3 is 15 amino acids long.

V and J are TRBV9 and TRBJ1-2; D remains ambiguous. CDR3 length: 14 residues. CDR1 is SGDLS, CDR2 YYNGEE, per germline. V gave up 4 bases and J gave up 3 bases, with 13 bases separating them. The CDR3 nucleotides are TGTGCCAGCAGCCCAACCCCGGAGGACTATGGCTACACCTTC. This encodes CASSPTPEDYGYTF.

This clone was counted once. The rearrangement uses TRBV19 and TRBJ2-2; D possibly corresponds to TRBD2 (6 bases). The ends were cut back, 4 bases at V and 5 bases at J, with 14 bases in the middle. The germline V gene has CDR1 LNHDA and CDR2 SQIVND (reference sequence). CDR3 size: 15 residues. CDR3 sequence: CASSSGIRWTGELFF. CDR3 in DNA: TGTGCCAGTAGTAGCGGGATAAGGTGGACCGGGGAGCTGTTTTTT.

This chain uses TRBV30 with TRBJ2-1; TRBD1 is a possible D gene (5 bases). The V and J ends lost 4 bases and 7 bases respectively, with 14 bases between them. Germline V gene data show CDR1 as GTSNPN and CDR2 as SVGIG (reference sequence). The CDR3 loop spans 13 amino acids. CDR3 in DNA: TGTGCCTGGAATGGGGCCTTGGGGAATGAGCAGTTCTTC. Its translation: CAWNGALGNEQFF.

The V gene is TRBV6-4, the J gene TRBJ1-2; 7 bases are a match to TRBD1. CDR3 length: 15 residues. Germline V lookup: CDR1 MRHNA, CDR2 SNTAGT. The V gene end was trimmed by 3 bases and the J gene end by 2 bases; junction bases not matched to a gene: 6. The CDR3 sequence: CASSEETGPNYGYTF. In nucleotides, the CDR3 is TGTGCCAGCAGTGAAGAGACAGGGCCAAACTATGGCTACACCTTC.

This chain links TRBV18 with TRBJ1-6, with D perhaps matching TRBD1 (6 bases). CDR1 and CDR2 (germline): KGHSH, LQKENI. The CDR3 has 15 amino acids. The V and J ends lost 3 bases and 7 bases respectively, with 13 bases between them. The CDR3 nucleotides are TGTGCCAGCTCACCCGGGGGGGCGCCGAATTCACCCCTCCACTTT. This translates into CASSPGGAPNSPLHF.

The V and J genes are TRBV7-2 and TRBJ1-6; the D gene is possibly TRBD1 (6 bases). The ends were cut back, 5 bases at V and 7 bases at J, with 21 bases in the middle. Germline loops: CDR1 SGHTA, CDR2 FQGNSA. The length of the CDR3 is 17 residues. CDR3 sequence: CASSTKGQIRSNSPLHF. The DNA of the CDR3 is TGTGCCAGCAGCACAAAGGGACAAATCAGATCCAATTCACCCCTCCACTTT.

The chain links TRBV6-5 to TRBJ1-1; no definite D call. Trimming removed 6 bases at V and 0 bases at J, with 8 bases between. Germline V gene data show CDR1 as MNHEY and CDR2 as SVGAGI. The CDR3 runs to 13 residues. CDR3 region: CASREDMNTEAFF. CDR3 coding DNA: TGTGCCAGCAGAGAGGATATGAACACTGAAGCTTTCTTT.

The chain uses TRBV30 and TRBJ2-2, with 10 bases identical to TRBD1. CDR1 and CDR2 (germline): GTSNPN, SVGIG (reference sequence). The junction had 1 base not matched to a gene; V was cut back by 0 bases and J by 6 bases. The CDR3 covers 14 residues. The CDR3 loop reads CAWSVGTGAGELFF. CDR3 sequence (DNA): TGTGCCTGGAGTGTAGGGACAGGGGCCGGGGAGCTGTTTTTT.

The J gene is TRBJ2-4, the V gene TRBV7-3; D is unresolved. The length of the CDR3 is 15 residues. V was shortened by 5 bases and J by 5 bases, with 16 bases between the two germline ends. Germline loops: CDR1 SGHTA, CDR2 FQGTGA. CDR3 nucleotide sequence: TGTGCCAGCAGCCCAGACGGGTCGAGGCAAAACATTCAGTACTTC. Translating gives CASSPDGSRQNIQYF.

The CDR3 protein is CASRSGESYSPLHF. The CDR3 DNA reads TGTGCCAGCAGGTCAGGGGAGTCGTATTCACCCCTCCACTTT. The chain combines TRBV13 with TRBJ1-6, with D possibly TRBD1 on 6 matching bases. CDR1 and CDR2 from the germline V gene are PRHDT and FYEKMQ (reference sequence). This CDR3 comprises 14 residues. Deletions cut 6 bases from V and 8 bases from J, with 14 bases between.

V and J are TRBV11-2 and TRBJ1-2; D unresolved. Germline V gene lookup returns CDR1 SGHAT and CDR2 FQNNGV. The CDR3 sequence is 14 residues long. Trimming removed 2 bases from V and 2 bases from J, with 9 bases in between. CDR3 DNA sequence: TGTGCCAGCAGCTTAAATACAGACAACTATGGCTACACCTTC. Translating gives CASSLNTDNYGYTF.

This chain's CDR3 is CASSIPGDLVQGEQYF. CDR3 nucleotide sequence: TGTGCCAGTAGTATCCCAGGTGATCTGGTACAGGGCGAGCAGTACTTC. The genes are TRBV19 and TRBJ2-7, with TRBD1 as a possible D gene (6 bases). The CDR3 is 16 residues long. CDR1 is LNHDA and CDR2 is SQIVND in the germline V gene (reference sequence). Between the trimmed V and J ends, which lost 3 bases and 6 bases, there was a span of 21 bases.

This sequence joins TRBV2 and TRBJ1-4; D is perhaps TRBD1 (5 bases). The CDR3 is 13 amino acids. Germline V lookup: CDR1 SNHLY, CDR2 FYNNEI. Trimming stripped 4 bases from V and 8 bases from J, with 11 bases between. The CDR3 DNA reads TGTGCCAGCAGTGGTTCGGGGGTCGAAAAACTGTTTTTT. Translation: CASSGSGVEKLFF.

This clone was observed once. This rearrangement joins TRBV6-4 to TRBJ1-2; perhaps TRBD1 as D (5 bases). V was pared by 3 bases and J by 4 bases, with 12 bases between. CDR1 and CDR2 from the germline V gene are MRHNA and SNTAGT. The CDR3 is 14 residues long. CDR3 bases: TGTGCCAGCAGTGAACAATCAGGGCTCTATGGCTACACCTTC. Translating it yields CASSEQSGLYGYTF.

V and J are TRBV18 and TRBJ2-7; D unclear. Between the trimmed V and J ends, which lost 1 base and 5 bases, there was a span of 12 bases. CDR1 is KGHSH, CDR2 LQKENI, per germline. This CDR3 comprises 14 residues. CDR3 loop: CASSPLPGTNEQYF. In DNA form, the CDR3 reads TGTGCCAGCTCACCACTGCCGGGTACCAACGAGCAGTACTTC.

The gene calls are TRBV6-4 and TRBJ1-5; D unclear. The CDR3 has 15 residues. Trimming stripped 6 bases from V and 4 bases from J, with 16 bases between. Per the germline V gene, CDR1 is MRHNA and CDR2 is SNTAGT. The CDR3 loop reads CASSEYSRANQPQHF. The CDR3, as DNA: TGTGCCAGCAGCGAATACTCACGAGCGAATCAGCCCCAGCATTTT.

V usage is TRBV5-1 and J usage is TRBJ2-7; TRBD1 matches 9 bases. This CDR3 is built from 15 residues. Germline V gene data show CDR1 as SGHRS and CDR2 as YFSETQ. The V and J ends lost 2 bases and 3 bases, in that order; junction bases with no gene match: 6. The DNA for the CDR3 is TGCGCCAGCAGCTTCAGGACAGGGGTGGGCTACGAGCAGTACTTC. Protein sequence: CASSFRTGVGYEQYF.

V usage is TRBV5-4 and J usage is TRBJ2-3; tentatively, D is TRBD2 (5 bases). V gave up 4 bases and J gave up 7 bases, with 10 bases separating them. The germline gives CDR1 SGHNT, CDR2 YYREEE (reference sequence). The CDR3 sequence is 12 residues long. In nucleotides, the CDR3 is TGTGCCAGCAGCGGAGACTATAATACGCAGTATTTT. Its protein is CASSGDYNTQYF. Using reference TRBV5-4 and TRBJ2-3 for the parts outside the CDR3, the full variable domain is ETGVTQSPTHLIKTRGQQVTLRCSSQSGHNTVSWYQQALGQGPQFIFQYYREEENGRGNFPPRFSGLQFPNYSSELNVNALELDDSALYLCASSGDYNTQYFGPGTRLTVL.

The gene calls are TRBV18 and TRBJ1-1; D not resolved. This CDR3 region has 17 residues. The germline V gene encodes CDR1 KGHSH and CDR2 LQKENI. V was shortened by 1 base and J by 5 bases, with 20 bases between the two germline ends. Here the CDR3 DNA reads TGTGCCAGCTCACCACGCGGCAGTGGAGGCTTTGGTACTGAAGCTTTCTTT. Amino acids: CASSPRGSGGFGTEAFF.

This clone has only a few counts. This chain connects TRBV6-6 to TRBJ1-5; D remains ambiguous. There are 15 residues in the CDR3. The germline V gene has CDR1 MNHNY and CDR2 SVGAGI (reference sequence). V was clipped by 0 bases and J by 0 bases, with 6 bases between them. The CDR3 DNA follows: TGTGCCAGCAGTTACTCCAGATATAGCAATCAGCCCCAGCATTTT. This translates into CASSYSRYSNQPQHF.

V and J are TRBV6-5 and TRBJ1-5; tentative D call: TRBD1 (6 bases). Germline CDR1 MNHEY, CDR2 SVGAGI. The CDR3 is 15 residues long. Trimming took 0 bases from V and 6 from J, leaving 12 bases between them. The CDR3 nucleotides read TGTGCCAGCAGTTACTCGGTCCAGGACAGTCAGCCCCAGCATTTT. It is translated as CASSYSVQDSQPQHF.

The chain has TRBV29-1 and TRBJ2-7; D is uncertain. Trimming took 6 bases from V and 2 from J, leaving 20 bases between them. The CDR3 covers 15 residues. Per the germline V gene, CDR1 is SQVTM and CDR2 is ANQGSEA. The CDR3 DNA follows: TGCAGCGTCGCCTGGGTGGAGCGACCTACCTACGAGCAGTACTTC. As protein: CSVAWVERPTYEQYF.